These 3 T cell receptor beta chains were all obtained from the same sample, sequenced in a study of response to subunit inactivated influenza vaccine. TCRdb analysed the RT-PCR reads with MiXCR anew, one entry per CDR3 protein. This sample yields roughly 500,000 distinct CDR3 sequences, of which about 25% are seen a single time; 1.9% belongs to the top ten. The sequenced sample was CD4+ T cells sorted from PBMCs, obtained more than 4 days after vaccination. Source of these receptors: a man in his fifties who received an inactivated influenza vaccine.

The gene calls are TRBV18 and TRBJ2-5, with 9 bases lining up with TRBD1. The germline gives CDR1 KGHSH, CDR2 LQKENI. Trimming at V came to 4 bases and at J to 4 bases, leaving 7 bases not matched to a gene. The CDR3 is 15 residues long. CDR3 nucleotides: TGTGCCAGCTCACGACCGGGACAGGGTGGAGAGACCCAGTACTTC. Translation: CASSRPGQGGETQYF.

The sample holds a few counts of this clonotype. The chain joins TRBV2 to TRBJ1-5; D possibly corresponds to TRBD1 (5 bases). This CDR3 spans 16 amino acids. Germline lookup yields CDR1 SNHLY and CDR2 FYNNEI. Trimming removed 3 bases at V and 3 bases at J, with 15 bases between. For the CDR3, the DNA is TGTGCCAGCAGTGACGCCCCAGGACAAAACAATCAGCCCCAGCATTTT. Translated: CASSDAPGQNNQPQHF.

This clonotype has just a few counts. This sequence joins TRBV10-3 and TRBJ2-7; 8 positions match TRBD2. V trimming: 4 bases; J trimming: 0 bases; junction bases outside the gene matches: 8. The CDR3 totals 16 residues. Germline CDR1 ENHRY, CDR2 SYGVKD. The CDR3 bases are TGTGCCATCAGTGGGGGGCGGGAGGACCACTCCTACGAGCAGTACTTC. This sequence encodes CAISGGREDHSYEQYF.